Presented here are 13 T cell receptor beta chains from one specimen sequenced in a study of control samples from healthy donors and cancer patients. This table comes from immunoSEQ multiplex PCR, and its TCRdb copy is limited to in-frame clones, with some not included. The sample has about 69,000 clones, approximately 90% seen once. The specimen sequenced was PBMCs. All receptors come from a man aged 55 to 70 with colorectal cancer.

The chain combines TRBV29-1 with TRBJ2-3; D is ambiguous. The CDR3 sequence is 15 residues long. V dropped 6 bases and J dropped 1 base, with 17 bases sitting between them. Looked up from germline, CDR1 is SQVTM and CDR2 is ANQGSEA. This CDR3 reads CSVTPTSTGTDTQYF. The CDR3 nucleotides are TGCAGCGTCACACCAACTTCTACCGGCACAGATACGCAGTATTTT.

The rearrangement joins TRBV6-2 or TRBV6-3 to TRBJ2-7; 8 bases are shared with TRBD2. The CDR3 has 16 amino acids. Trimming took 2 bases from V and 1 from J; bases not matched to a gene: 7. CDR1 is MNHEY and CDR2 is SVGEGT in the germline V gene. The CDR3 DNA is TGTGCCAGCAGTTACCGCGCGGGGGGTCCATCCTACGAGCAGTACTTC. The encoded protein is CASSYRAGGPSYEQYF.

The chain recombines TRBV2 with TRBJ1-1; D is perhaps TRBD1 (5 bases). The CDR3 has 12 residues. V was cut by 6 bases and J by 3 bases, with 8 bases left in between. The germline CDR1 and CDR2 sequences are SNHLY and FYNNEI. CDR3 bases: TGTGCCAGCAGCGGGGGGGACACTGAAGCTTTCTTT. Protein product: CASSGGDTEAFF.

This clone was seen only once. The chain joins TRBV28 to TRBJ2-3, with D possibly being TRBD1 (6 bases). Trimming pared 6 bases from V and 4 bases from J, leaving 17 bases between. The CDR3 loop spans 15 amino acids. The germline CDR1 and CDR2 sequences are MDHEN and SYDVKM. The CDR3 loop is CASSPRGFLADTQYF. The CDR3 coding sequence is TGTGCCAGCAGCCCTAGGGGGTTTTTGGCAGATACGCAGTATTTT.

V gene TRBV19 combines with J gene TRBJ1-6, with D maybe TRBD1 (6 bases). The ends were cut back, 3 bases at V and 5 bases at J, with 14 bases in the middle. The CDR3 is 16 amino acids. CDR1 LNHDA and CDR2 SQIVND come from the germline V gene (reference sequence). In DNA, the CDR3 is TGTGCCAGTAGTATCGACAGGAGCCGGAATAATTCACCCCTCCACTTT. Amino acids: CASSIDRSRNNSPLHF.

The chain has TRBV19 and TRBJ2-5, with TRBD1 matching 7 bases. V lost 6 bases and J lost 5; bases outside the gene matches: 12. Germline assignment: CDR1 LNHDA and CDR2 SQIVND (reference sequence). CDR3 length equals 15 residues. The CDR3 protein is CASRPLGGPLETQYF. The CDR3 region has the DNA TGTGCCAGTAGACCATTAGGGGGCCCTTTGGAGACCCAGTACTTC.

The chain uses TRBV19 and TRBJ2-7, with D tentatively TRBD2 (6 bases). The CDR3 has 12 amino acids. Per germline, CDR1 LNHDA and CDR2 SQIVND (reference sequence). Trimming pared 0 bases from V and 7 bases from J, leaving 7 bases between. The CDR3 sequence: CASSIDRGEQYF. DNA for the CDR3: TGTGCCAGTAGTATAGATCGGGGGGAGCAGTACTTC.

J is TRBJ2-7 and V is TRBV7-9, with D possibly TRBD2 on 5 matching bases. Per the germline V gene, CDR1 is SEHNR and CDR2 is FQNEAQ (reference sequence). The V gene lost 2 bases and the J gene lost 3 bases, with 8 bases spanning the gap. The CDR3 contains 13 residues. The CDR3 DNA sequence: TGTGCCAGCAGCTTACGAGGGTTCTACGAGCAGTACTTC. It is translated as CASSLRGFYEQYF.

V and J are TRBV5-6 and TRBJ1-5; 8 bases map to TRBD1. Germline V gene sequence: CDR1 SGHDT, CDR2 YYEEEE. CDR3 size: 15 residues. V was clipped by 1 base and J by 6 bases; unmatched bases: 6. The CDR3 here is CASSLQGADGQPQHF. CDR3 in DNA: TGTGCCAGCAGCTTGCAGGGGGCGGACGGTCAGCCCCAGCATTTT.

This CDR3 reads CASSLAGQGMNSPLHF. CDR3 DNA sequence: TGTGCCAGCAGCTTAGCGGGACAGGGGATGAATTCACCCCTCCACTTT. The chain recombines TRBV5-5 with TRBJ1-6, with TRBD1 identical over 10 bases. With V trimmed by 2 bases and J by 7 bases, 6 bases remained unmatched. The CDR3 runs 16 residues. Germline V CDR1 and CDR2: SGHKS, YYEKEE (reference sequence). The full variable domain, with the rest looked up from reference TRBV5-5 and TRBJ1-6, is DAGVTQSPTHLIKTRGQQVTLRCSPISGHKSVSWYQQVLGQGPQFIFQYYEKEERGRGNFPDRFSARQFPNYSSELNVNALLLGDSALYLCASSLAGQGMNSPLHFGNGTRLTVT.

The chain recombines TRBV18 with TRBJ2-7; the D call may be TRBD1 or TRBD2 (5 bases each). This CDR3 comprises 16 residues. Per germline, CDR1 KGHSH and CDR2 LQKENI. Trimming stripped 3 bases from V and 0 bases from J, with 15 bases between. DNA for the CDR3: TGTGCCAGCTCACCCCTCGCGCCAGGGAGCTCCTACGAGCAGTACTTC. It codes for CASSPLAPGSSYEQYF.

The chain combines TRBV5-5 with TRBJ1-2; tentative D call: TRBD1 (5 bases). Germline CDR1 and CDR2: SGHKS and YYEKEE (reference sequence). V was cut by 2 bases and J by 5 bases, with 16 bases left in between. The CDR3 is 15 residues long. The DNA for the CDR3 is TGTGCCAGCAGCTTTCTAGTAGACAGTAATTATGGCTACACCTTC. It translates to CASSFLVDSNYGYTF.

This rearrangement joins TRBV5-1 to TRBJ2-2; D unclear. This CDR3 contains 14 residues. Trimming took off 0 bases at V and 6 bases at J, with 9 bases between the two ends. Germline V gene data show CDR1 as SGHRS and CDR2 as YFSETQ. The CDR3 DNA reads TGCGCCAGCAGCTTGGGCCCCGCTCCCGGGGAGCTGTTTTTT. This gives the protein CASSLGPAPGELFF.